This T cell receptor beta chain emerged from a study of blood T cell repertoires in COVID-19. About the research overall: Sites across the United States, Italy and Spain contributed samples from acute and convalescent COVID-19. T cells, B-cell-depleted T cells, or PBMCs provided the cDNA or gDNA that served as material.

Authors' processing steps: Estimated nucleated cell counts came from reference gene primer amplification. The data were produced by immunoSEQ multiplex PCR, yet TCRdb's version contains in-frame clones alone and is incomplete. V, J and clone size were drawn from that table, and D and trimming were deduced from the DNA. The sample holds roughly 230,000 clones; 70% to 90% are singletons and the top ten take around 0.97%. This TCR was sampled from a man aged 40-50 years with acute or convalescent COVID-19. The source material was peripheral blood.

The CDR3 nucleotides read TGTGCCAGCAGCTTTCAGGGAGGAAACACTGAAGCTTTCTTT. Residues: CASSFQGGNTEAFF. The chain recombines TRBV5-4 with TRBJ1-1; TRBD1 might be the D (5 bases). Per the germline V gene, CDR1 is SGHNT and CDR2 is YYREEE (reference sequence). The CDR3 is 14 amino acids. V was shortened by 2 bases and J by 2 bases, with 10 bases between the two germline ends.